This T cell receptor (beta chain) was found in a study of CD8 T cells in ankylosing spondylitis. V was trimmed by 0 bases and J by 1 base, leaving 6 bases between them. The CDR3 is 14 residues long. From germline, CDR1 is MNHEY and CDR2 SVGAGI. This clonotype was found a few times. TCRdb ran MiXCR on the 5' RACE reads and lists one entry per CDR3 protein. The sample has 310,000 or so distinct CDR3 sequences; around 19% are singletons. The sequence derives from a male donor with ankylosing spondylitis or in good health (not recorded which). The chain uses TRBV6-5 and TRBJ1-1; D possibly corresponds to TRBD1 (5 bases). Source material: blood, either unsorted or a sorted T cell fraction (not recorded which). CDR3: CASSYSGENTEAFF. CDR3 bases: TGTGCCAGCAGTTACTCAGGGGAGAACACTGAAGCTTTCTTT.